The present T cell receptor beta chain was sequenced within a study of blood T cell repertoires in COVID-19. On the study more broadly: The United States, Italy and Spain supplied acute and convalescent COVID-19 samples. T cells, B-cell-depleted T cells, or PBMCs supplied cDNA or gDNA.

The authors' processing: Amplification of reference gene primers provided the estimated nucleated cell counts. The table came from immunoSEQ multiplex PCR; TCRdb's copy has only in-frame clones and leaves some out. For V, J and clone size, that table is used; D and trimming come from the DNA. The sample holds some 80,000 clones, 75% to 90% seen once. The material sequenced was peripheral blood. This TCR came from a human donor in a cohort sampled during active COVID-19.

The CDR3 coding sequence is TGTGCCAGCAGGACAGGGGAAAATGAGCAGTTCTTC. It specifies CASRTGENEQFF. The chain uses TRBV12-3 or TRBV12-4 and TRBJ2-1, with 8 nucleotides matching TRBD1. The CDR3 is made up of 12 amino acids. Trimming removed 6 bases from V and 7 bases from J; junction bases left unmatched: 2.